The 23 T cell receptor beta chains presented below share a single source sample, sequenced in a study of T cell changes during pregnancy in multiple sclerosis. Some clones are missing from TCRdb's copy, which holds only in-frame ones; the method was immunoSEQ multiplex PCR. The table has roughly 23,000 clones, around 87% seen once; the top ten hold around 0.96%. The sequenced sample was CD4+ T cells from peripheral blood mononuclear cells, obtained in the second trimester of pregnancy. The origin of the receptors is a female donor in good health, enrolled as a control in a pregnancy study.

The rearrangement links TRBV7-8 to TRBJ2-1; D is undetermined. The ends were cut back, 0 bases at V and 2 bases at J, with 14 bases in the middle. The germline V gene encodes CDR1 SGHVS and CDR2 FQNEAQ. There are 17 residues in the CDR3. The CDR3 loop reads CASSLAGLIVAYNEQFF. CDR3 bases: TGTGCCAGCAGCTTAGCGGGCCTCATTGTAGCCTACAATGAGCAGTTCTTC.

V and J are TRBV6-6 and TRBJ2-1; TRBD2 is a possible D gene (7 bases). Germline V gives CDR1 MNHNY, CDR2 SVGAGI (reference sequence). The CDR3 spans 14 residues. V was shortened by 3 bases and J by 6 bases, with 12 bases between the two germline ends. Here the CDR3 reads CASSYLGGPNEQFF. CDR3 sequence (DNA): TGTGCCAGCAGTTATTTGGGGGGGCCCAATGAGCAGTTCTTC.

This sequence joins TRBV25-1 and TRBJ2-5; the match to TRBD2 covers 8 bases. The junction had 6 bases not matched to a gene; V was cut back by 4 bases and J by 5 bases. The CDR3 is 14 residues long. CDR1 MGHDK and CDR2 SYGVNS come from the germline V gene. CDR3 coding DNA: TGTGCCAGCAGTGGGGCGGGGGGCTTGGAGACCCAGTACTTC. It encodes CASSGAGGLETQYF.

The V gene is TRBV5-1, the J gene TRBJ2-1; D is undetermined. The CDR3 extends over 12 amino acids. Germline V gene sequence: CDR1 SGHRS, CDR2 YFSETQ. V was cut by 4 bases and J by 7 bases, with 9 bases left in between. The CDR3 nucleotides are TGCGCCAGCAGCGGAGACTTGAATGAGCAGTTCTTC. It yields the protein CASSGDLNEQFF.

The chain recombines TRBV7-6 with TRBJ1-1; unclear D gene. The CDR3 sequence is 14 residues long. The V gene lost 6 bases and the J gene lost 1 base, with 12 bases spanning the gap. Germline V gene data show CDR1 as SGHVS and CDR2 as FNYEAQ. The DNA of the CDR3 is TGTGCCAGCAGTCCCCGTCTAGGGAACACTGAAGCTTTCTTT. Translating it yields CASSPRLGNTEAFF. Looking up the rest from reference TRBV7-6 and TRBJ1-1 gives the full variable domain: GAGVSQSPRYKVTKRGQDVALRCDPISGHVSLYWYRQALGQGPEFLTYFNYEAQQDKSGLPNDRFSAERPEGSISTLTIQRTEQRDSAMYRCASSPRLGNTEAFFGQGTRLTVV.

This chain uses TRBV25-1 with TRBJ2-5; D remains unclear. V was trimmed by 3 bases and J by 0 bases, leaving 8 bases between them. CDR1 and CDR2 (germline): MGHDK, SYGVNS. The CDR3 spans 14 residues. The chain's CDR3 is CASSDRRDQETQYF. As DNA, the CDR3 is TGTGCCAGCAGTGATCGACGGGACCAAGAGACCCAGTACTTC.

The V and J genes are TRBV7-9 and TRBJ2-1; D is ambiguous. Per the germline V gene, CDR1 is SEHNR and CDR2 is FQNEAQ (reference sequence). V was pared by 2 bases and J by 5 bases, with 7 bases between. This CDR3 comprises 13 residues. For the CDR3, the DNA is TGTGCCAGCAGCTTACTAGGCCACAATGAGCAGTTCTTC. Translation: CASSLLGHNEQFF.

The gene calls are TRBV5-4 and TRBJ2-1; TRBD2 might be the D (6 bases). CDR1 is SGHNT, CDR2 YYREEE, per germline (reference sequence). Trimming stripped 0 bases from V and 0 bases from J, with 10 bases between. The CDR3 covers 16 residues. This chain's CDR3 is CASSLGGDASYNEQFF. The CDR3 DNA sequence: TGTGCCAGCAGCTTGGGGGGGGATGCCTCCTACAATGAGCAGTTCTTC.

This chain uses TRBV11-2 with TRBJ1-1; D possibly corresponds to TRBD1 (5 bases). Trimming stripped 2 bases from V and 7 bases from J, with 11 bases between. CDR3 length: 13 residues. Germline CDR1 SGHAT, CDR2 FQNNGV. The DNA of the CDR3 is TGTGCCAGCAGCTTATCGACAGTCGGTGAAGCTTTCTTT. It yields the protein CASSLSTVGEAFF.

The rearrangement uses TRBV15 and TRBJ2-7, with TRBD1 matching over 8 bases. The CDR3 contains 13 residues. Germline V gene sequence: CDR1 LNHNV, CDR2 YYDKDF (reference sequence). V shed 4 bases, J shed 3 bases, and the junction held 2 bases outside the gene matches. This CDR3 reads CATSTGGRYEQYF. The CDR3, as DNA: TGTGCCACCAGCACAGGGGGCCGCTACGAGCAGTACTTC.

The V and J genes are TRBV7-3 and TRBJ1-1; 7 bases line up with TRBD1. Losses at the gene ends were 3 bases for V and 1 base for J; bases not matched to a gene: 2. Germline lookup yields CDR1 SGHTA and CDR2 FQGTGA. The CDR3 is 14 amino acids. The DNA for the CDR3 is TGTGCCAGCAGCTTGGGACAGCCGAACACTGAAGCTTTCTTT. As protein: CASSLGQPNTEAFF. The full variable domain, its missing parts supplied by reference TRBV7-3 and TRBJ1-1, is GAGVSQTPSNKVTEKGKYVELRCDPISGHTALYWYRQSLGQGPEFLIYFQGTGAADDSGLPNDRFFAVRPEGSVSTLKIQRTERGDSAVYLCASSLGQPNTEAFFGQGTRLTVV.

This clone has just one count. This sequence joins TRBV18 and TRBJ2-6; TRBD1 agrees at 7 bases. The CDR3 extends over 17 amino acids. CDR1 and CDR2 (germline): KGHSH, LQKENI. With V trimmed by 3 bases and J by 0 bases, 5 bases remained unmatched. CDR3 amino acids: CASSPGQPLSGANVLTF. The CDR3 bases are TGTGCCAGCTCACCGGGACAGCCCCTCTCTGGGGCCAACGTCCTGACTTTC.

The J gene is TRBJ2-1, the V gene TRBV6-4; a possible D gene is TRBD2 (6 bases). The CDR3 is made up of 15 amino acids. The germline CDR1 and CDR2 sequences are MRHNA and SNTAGT. V was pared by 3 bases and J by 0 bases, with 9 bases between. CDR3 sequence: CASSEGAGSYNEQFF. CDR3 DNA: TGTGCCAGCAGTGAAGGAGCGGGCTCCTACAATGAGCAGTTCTTC.

This clone turned up a few times. The chain joins TRBV28 to TRBJ1-5, with no clear D. The CDR3 loop spans 11 amino acids. The germline gives CDR1 MDHEN, CDR2 SYDVKM. Trimming removed 3 bases at V and 7 bases at J, with 4 bases between. The CDR3 bases are TGTGCCAGCAGTTTGGGCCAGCCCCAGCATTTT. Amino acid sequence: CASSLGQPQHF.

V usage is TRBV28 and J usage is TRBJ2-3; 7 bases line up with TRBD1. CDR3 size: 14 residues. Germline trimming cut 7 bases from V and 8 bases from J; bases unmatched to any gene: 12. Germline assignment: CDR1 MDHEN and CDR2 SYDVKM. This CDR3 is CASTRDRVEGTQYF. DNA of the CDR3: TGTGCCAGCACCAGAGACAGGGTTGAGGGTACGCAGTATTTT.

V usage is TRBV30 and J usage is TRBJ1-2; 7 positions match TRBD1. V lost 5 bases, J lost 6 bases, and 27 bases stayed unmatched. The CDR3 consists of 19 residues. The germline CDR1 and CDR2 sequences are GTSNPN and SVGIG (reference sequence). DNA of the CDR3: TGTGCCTGGCGACCCTACAGGGGTCTTGGGTCGGGGCCAACGGATGGCTACACCTTC. Translating gives CAWRPYRGLGSGPTDGYTF. The full variable domain, in which reference TRBV30 and TRBJ1-2 provide the parts outside the CDR3, is SQTIHQWPATLVQPVGSPLSLECTVEGTSNPNLYWYRQAAGRGLQLLFYSVGIGQISSEVPQNLSASRPQDRQFILSSKKLLLSDSGFYLCAWRPYRGLGSGPTDGYTFGSGTRLTVV.

The chain joins TRBV7-8 to TRBJ1-3; no reliable D call. This CDR3 is built from 14 residues. Trimming pared 4 bases from V and 0 bases from J, leaving 7 bases between. CDR1 SGHVS and CDR2 FQNEAQ come from the germline V gene. The CDR3 loop is CASSSDRSGNTIYF. The DNA for the CDR3 is TGTGCCAGCAGCTCAGATCGCTCTGGAAACACCATATATTTT. The full variable domain, in which reference TRBV7-8 and TRBJ1-3 provide the parts outside the CDR3, is GAGVSQSPRYKVAKRGQDVALRCDPISGHVSLFWYQQALGQGPEFLTYFQNEAQLDKSGLPSDRFFAERPEGSVSTLKIQRTQQEDSAVYLCASSSDRSGNTIYFGEGSWLTVV.

V usage is TRBV6-5 and J usage is TRBJ2-1, with TRBD2 matching 10 bases. CDR1 and CDR2 from the germline V gene are MNHEY and SVGAGI. The V gene end was trimmed by 7 bases and the J gene end by 2 bases; junction bases not matched to a gene: 5. This CDR3 comprises 15 residues. The CDR3 loop is CASIPTSGPYNEQFF. CDR3 DNA sequence: TGTGCCAGCATTCCGACTAGCGGGCCCTACAATGAGCAGTTCTTC.

The V call is TRBV10-3, the J call TRBJ1-5, with D hard to call. V lost 3 bases and J 8 bases, leaving 11 bases between the germline ends. Looked up from germline, CDR1 is ENHRY and CDR2 is SYGVKD. The CDR3 spans 13 residues. The CDR3 protein is CAISETGREPQHF. In DNA form, the CDR3 reads TGTGCCATCAGTGAAACGGGGAGGGAGCCCCAGCATTTT.

The chain joins TRBV7-9 to TRBJ1-2; 11 bases map to TRBD1. The V segment lost 1 base and the J segment 3 bases; nucleotides outside the gene matches: 13. Germline-derived CDR1 and CDR2 are SEHNR and FQNEAQ (reference sequence). The CDR3 runs to 19 residues. The CDR3 is CASSLGTGTGGRSYYGYTF. The DNA of the CDR3 is TGTGCCAGCAGCTTAGGAACCGGGACAGGGGGGCGATCCTACTATGGCTACACCTTC.

The J gene is TRBJ1-1, the V gene TRBV30, with D perhaps TRBD1 (6 bases). The CDR3 totals 16 residues. The germline V gene has CDR1 GTSNPN and CDR2 SVGIG (reference sequence). Trimming removed 1 base from V and 0 bases from J, with 15 bases in between. The CDR3 DNA is TGTGCCTGGAGTGGGGGGCTCGAGGGGATGAACACTGAAGCTTTCTTT. Its protein is CAWSGGLEGMNTEAFF.

The J gene is TRBJ1-2, the V gene TRBV14; no firm D call. Trimming left V 0 bases short and J 8 bases short, with 10 bases between. Germline V gene lookup returns CDR1 SGHDN and CDR2 FVKESK. This CDR3 contains 13 residues. CDR3 residues: CASSQDSIAGYTF. CDR3 nucleotides: TGTGCCAGCAGCCAAGACTCTATCGCAGGCTACACCTTC.

The chain couples TRBV6-5 to TRBJ1-1; D possibly corresponds to TRBD1 (6 bases). The length of the CDR3 is 13 residues. From germline, CDR1 is MNHEY and CDR2 SVGAGI. The ends were cut back, 6 bases at V and 6 bases at J, with 14 bases in the middle. The CDR3 nucleotides read TGTGCCAGCAGGGCGGCGTCAGGGGCTGAAGCTTTCTTT. It yields the protein CASRAASGAEAFF.